This T cell receptor (beta chain) was sequenced for a study of identical twins. In its sample, this clonotype was seen a few times. Each donor (without exception) was a healthy Caucasian. Trimming took 2 bases from V and 1 from J, leaving 5 bases between them. CDR1 is DFQATT and CDR2 is SNEGSKA in the germline V gene (reference sequence). The CDR3 is made up of 12 amino acids. Each CDR3 protein is one row after TCRdb ran MiXCR on the 5' RACE reads. The sample consists of approximately 230,000 distinct CDR3 sequences, more than 12% of them appearing once. The sequence came from a woman aged 18-29 years in good health. The V and J genes are TRBV20-1 and TRBJ2-5, with D hard to call. The specimen was memory (CD45RO+) T cells sorted from blood. In DNA form, the CDR3 reads TGCAGTGCTAGACCCTCCCAAGAGACCCAGTACTTC. Translated, it gives CSARPSQETQYF.